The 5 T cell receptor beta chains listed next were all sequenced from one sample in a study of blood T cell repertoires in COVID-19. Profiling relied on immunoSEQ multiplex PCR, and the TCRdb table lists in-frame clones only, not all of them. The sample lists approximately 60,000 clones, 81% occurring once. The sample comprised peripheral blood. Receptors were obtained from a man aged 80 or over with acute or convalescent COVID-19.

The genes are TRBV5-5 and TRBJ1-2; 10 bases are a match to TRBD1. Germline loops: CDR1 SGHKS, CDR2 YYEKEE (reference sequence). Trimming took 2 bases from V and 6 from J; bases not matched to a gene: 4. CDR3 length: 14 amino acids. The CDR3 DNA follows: TGTGCCAGCAGCTTTCGGGACAGGGGCAATGGCTACACCTTC. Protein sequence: CASSFRDRGNGYTF.

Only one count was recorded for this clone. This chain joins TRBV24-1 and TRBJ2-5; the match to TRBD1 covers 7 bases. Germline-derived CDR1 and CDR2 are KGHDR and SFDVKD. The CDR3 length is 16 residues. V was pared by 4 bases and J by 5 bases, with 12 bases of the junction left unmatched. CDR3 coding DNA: TGTGCCACCAGTGACACGTCGGGACAGCGAGGGGAGACCCAGTACTTC. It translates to CATSDTSGQRGETQYF.

This CDR3 reads CASKGDLGDTIYF. The CDR3 DNA follows: TGTGCCAGCAAGGGAGATCTGGGTGACACCATATATTTT. The gene calls are TRBV2 and TRBJ1-3; D is unclear. V shed 7 bases and J shed 8 bases, with 15 bases lying between them. The CDR3 loop spans 13 amino acids. Germline V gene lookup returns CDR1 SNHLY and CDR2 FYNNEI.

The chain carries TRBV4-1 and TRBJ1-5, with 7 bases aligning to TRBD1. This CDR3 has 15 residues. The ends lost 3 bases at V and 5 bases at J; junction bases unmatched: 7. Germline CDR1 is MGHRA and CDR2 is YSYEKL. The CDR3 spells CASSQDDRVDQPQHF. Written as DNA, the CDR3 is TGCGCCAGCAGCCAGGACGACAGGGTGGATCAGCCCCAGCATTTT.

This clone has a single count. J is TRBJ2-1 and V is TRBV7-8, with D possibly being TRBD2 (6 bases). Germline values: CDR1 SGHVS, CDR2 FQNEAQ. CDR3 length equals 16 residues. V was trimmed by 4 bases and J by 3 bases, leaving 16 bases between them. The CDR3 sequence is CASSSPLTGLYNEQFF. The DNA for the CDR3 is TGTGCCAGCAGCTCCCCCTTGACGGGACTCTACAATGAGCAGTTCTTC.